The present T cell receptor (beta chain) was sequenced within a study of T-cell reconstitution after alpha-beta-depleted transplantation in children. With respect to this clonotype: Its antigen is not identified.

General study findings and limits: Day-60 TCRbeta diversity that was high in some patients was derived from surviving recipient T cells and thymic progenitors. Several hundred expanded graft clones reportedly were the source of alpha-beta T cells about two months after transplant. One year post-transplant, T-cell counts and diversity were largely derived from T cells produced anew.

The CDR3 runs 12 residues. CDR1 and CDR2 from the germline V gene are SGHRS and YFSETQ. V was cut by 3 bases and J by 6 bases, with 7 bases left in between. The authors prepared the TCRbeta library with unique molecular identifiers. TCRdb independently ran MiXCR on the PCR reads; one entry per CDR3 protein. Here the sample spans about 540,000 distinct CDR3 sequences, roughly 27% being singletons. The origin of this receptor is a boy younger than two with Wiskott-Aldrich syndrome, due to receive a stem cell transplant. The sequencing used PBMCs, collected before TCRalphabeta/CD19-depleted stem cell transplant. The J gene is TRBJ2-1, the V gene TRBV5-1; perhaps TRBD2 as D (5 bases). The DNA for the CDR3 is TGCGCCAGCAGCTCGAGGGCCAATGAGCAGTTCTTC. Residues: CASSSRANEQFF.